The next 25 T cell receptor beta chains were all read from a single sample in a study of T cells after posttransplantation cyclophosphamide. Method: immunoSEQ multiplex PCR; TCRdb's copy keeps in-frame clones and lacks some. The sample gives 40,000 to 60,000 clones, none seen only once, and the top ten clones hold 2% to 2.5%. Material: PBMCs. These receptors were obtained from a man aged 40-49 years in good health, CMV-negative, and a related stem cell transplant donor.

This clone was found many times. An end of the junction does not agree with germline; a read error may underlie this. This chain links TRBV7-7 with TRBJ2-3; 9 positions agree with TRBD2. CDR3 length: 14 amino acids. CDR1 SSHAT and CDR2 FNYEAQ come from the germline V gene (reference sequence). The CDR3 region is CASSPSGTRDTQYF. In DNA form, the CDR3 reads TGTGCTAGCAGCCCTAGCGGGACCCGAGATACGCAGTATTTT.

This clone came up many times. CDR3 coding DNA: TGTGCCAGCAGCTGGGACAGGGGTTCCTACGAGCAGTACTTC. Its translation: CASSWDRGSYEQYF. This chain joins TRBV7-9 and TRBJ2-7, with 10 bases identical to TRBD1. Looked up from germline, CDR1 is SEHNR and CDR2 is FQNEAQ (reference sequence). After removal of 4 bases from V and 1 base from J, the junction contained 1 base not matched to a gene. The CDR3 is 14 amino acids.

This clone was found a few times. The DNA of the CDR3 is TGTGCCAGCAGCTGGAGGCTAGAATCCTACGAGCAGTACTTC. It is translated as CASSWRLESYEQYF. The J gene is TRBJ2-5, the V gene TRBV27, with D perhaps TRBD2 (5 bases). The closer fit of TRBJ2-7 to the DNA end suggests the J call may be wrong. The CDR3 sequence is 14 residues long. The V gene's germline CDR1 is MNHEY and CDR2 SMNVEV (reference sequence).

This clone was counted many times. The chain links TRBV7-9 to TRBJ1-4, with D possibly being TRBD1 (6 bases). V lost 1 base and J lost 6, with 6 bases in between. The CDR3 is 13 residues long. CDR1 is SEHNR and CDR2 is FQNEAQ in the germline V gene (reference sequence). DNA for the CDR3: TGTGCCAGCAGCTTAGGGACAGATGAAAAACTGTTTTTT. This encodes CASSLGTDEKLFF.

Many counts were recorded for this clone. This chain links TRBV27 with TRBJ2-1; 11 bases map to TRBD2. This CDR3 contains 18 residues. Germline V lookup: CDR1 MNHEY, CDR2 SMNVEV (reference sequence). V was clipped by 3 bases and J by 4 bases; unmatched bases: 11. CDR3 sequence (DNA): TGTGCCAGCAGTTTGTTTCTAAGGACTAGCGGGCCTTACAATGAGCAGTTCTTC. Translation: CASSLFLRTSGPYNEQFF.

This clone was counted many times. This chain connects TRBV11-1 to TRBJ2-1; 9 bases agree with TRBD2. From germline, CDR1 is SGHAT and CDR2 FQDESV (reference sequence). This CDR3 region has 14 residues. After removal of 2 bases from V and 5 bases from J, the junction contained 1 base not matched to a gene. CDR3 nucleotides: TGTGCCAGCAGCTTACTAGCGGGGAACAATGAGCAGTTCTTC. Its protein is CASSLLAGNNEQFF.

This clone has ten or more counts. The CDR3 bases are TGTGCCAGCTCACCGGGACAGGGGGCCTACGAGCAGTACTTC. Translation gives CASSPGQGAYEQYF. J is TRBJ2-7 and V is TRBV18; 11 positions match TRBD1. The ends lost 3 bases at V and 2 bases at J; junction bases unmatched: 0. This CDR3 is 14 amino acids long. Germline values: CDR1 KGHSH, CDR2 LQKENI.

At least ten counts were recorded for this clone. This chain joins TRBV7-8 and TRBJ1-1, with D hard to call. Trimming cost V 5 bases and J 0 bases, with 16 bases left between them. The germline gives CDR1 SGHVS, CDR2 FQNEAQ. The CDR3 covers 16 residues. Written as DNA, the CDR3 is TGTGCCAGCAGCCCGGGGATTTCGATAATGAACACTGAAGCTTTCTTT. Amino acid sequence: CASSPGISIMNTEAFF.

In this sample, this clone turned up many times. CDR3 amino acids: CASSFGTGEYGYTF. The DNA of the CDR3 is TGTGCCAGCAGTTTCGGGACAGGGGAGTATGGCTACACCTTC. This chain joins TRBV28 and TRBJ1-2, with TRBD1 identical over 10 bases. This CDR3 is 14 amino acids long. Per germline, CDR1 MDHEN and CDR2 SYDVKM. After removal of 3 bases from V and 5 bases from J, the junction contained 3 bases not matched to a gene.

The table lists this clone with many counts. CDR3 residues: CASSYPPTELNGYTF. The CDR3 DNA reads TGTGCCAGCAGTTACCCGCCGACAGAACTCAATGGCTACACCTTC. The chain carries TRBV6-5 and TRBJ1-2, with D perhaps TRBD1 (5 bases). The germline V gene has CDR1 MNHEY and CDR2 SVGAGI. V lost 2 bases to trimming and J lost 6 bases, with 16 bases between them. The CDR3 is 15 residues long.

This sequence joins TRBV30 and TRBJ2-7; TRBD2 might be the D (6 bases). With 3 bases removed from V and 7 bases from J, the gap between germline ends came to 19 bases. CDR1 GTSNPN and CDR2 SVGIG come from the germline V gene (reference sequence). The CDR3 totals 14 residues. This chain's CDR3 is CAWRGGSTPREQYF. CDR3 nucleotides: TGTGCCTGGAGGGGGGGTTCGACCCCACGGGAGCAGTACTTC.

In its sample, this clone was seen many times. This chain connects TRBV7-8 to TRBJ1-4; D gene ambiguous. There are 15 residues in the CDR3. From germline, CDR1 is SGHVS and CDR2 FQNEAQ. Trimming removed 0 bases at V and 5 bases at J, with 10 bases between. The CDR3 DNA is TGTGCCAGCAGCTTAGCGAGAATCGGGAATGAAAAACTGTTTTTT. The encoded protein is CASSLARIGNEKLFF.

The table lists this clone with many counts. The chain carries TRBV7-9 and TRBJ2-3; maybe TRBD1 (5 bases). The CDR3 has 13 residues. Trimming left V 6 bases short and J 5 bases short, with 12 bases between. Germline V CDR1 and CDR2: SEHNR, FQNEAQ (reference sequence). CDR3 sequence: CASSHPGQDTQYF. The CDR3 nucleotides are TGTGCCAGCAGTCACCCTGGACAAGATACGCAGTATTTT.

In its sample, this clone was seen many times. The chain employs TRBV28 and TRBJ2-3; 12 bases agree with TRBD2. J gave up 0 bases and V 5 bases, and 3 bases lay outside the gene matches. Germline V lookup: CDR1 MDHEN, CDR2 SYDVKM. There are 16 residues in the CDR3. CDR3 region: CASSPGTSGSTDTQYF. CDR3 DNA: TGTGCCAGCAGTCCCGGGACTAGCGGGAGCACAGATACGCAGTATTTT.

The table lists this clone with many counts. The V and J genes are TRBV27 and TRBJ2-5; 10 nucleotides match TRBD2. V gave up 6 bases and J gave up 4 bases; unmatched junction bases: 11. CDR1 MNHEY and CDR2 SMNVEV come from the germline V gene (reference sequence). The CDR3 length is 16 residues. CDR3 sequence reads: CASSQSGRDVRETQYF. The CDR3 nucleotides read TGTGCCAGCAGCCAAAGCGGGAGGGATGTTCGAGAGACCCAGTACTTC.

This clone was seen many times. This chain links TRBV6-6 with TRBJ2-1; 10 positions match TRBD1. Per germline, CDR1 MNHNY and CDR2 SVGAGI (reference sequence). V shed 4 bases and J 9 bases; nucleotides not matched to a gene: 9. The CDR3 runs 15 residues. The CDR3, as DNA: TGTGCCAGCAGTTCCCTGACAGGGGACAGGGGTGAGCAGTTCTTC. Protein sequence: CASSSLTGDRGEQFF.

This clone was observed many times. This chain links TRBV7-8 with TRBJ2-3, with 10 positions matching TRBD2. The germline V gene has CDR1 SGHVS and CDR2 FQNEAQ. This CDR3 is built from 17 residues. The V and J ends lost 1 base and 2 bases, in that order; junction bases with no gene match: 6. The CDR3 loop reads CASSLVGSGRPTDTQYF. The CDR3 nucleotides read TGTGCCAGCAGCTTAGTAGGTAGCGGGAGGCCCACAGATACGCAGTATTTT.

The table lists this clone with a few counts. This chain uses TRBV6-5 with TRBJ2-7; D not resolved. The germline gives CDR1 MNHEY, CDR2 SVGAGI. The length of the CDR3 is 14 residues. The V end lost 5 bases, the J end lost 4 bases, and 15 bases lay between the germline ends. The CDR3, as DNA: TGTGCCAGCAGTCCCAGAACCCCGCCGTACGAGCAGTACTTC. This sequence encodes CASSPRTPPYEQYF.

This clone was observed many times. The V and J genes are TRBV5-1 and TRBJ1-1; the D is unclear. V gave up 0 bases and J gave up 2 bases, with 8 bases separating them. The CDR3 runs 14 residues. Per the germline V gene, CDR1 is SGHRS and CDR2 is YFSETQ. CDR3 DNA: TGCGCCAGCAGCTTGGACCCACAAAACACTGAAGCTTTCTTT. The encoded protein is CASSLDPQNTEAFF.

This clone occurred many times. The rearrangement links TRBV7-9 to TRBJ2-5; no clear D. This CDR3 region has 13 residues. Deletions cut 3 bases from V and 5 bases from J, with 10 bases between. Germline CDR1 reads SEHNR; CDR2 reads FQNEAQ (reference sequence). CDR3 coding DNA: TGTGCCAGCAGCTTTCCGAACGGGGAGACCCAGTACTTC. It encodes CASSFPNGETQYF.

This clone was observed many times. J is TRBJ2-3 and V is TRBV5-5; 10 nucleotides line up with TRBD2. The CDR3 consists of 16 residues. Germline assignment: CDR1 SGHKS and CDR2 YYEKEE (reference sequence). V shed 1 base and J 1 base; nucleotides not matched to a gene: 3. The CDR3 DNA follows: TGTGCCAGCAGCTTGTTAGGGACTAGCGGCACAGATACGCAGTATTTT. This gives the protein CASSLLGTSGTDTQYF.

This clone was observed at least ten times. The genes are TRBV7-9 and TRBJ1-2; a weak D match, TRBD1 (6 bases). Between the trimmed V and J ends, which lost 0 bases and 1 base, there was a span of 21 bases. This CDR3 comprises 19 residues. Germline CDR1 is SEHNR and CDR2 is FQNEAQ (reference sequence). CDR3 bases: TGTGCCAGCAGCTTAGCACACGACAGGACCCGGAAGGTTAACTATGGCTACACCTTC. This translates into CASSLAHDRTRKVNYGYTF.

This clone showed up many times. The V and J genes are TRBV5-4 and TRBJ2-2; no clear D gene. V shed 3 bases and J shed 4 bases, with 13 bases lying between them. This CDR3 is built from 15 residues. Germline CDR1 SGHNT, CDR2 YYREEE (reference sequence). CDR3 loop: CASSSKDIPTGELFF. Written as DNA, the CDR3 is TGTGCCAGCAGCTCCAAAGACATTCCCACCGGGGAGCTGTTTTTT.

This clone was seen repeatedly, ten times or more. The CDR3 region is CAWGDGFSNTEAFF. The CDR3 DNA is TGTGCCTGGGGAGATGGATTCTCGAACACTGAAGCTTTCTTT. This chain connects TRBV30 to TRBJ1-1, with D unresolved. The V end was cut by 5 bases, the J end by 1 base, with 14 bases between. Germline assignment: CDR1 GTSNPN and CDR2 SVGIG (reference sequence). The CDR3 sequence is 14 residues long.

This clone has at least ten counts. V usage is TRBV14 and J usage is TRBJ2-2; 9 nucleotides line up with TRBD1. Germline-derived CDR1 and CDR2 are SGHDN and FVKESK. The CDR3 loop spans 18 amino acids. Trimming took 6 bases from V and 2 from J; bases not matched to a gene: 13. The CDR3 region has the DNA TGTGCCAGCAGTCCTTTACGGGGACAGGGAATCAACACCGGGGAGCTGTTTTTT. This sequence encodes CASSPLRGQGINTGELFF. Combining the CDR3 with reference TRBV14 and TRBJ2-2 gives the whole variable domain EAGVTQFPSHSVIEKGQTVTLRCDPISGHDNLYWYRRVMGKEIKFLLHFVKESKQDESGMPNNRFLAERTGGTYSTLKVQPAELEDSGVYFCASSPLRGQGINTGELFFGEGSRLTVL.